The source of this TCR beta chain is a study of beta chain features in type 1 diabetes. As for the study in general: Researchers looked at about 110 million sorted cells across all samples.

This clone was counted only a few times. Its target is not known. Sorting that relied on CD45RO/CCR7/CD25/CD127/CD95/CD27 yielded CD4+ naive, central memory, regulatory and stem cell-like memory cells. This CDR3 contains 12 residues. Looked up from germline, CDR1 is SGHDN and CDR2 is FVKESK. V lost 3 bases, J lost 11 bases, and 13 bases lay in between. The entirety of the isolated RNA underwent reverse transcription, so expressed TCRB transcripts were sequenced. This table comes from immunoSEQ multiplex PCR, and its TCRdb copy is limited to in-frame clones, with some not included. There are 900,000 or so clones in the sample; roughly a sixth occur only once, and 0.023% lies in the top ten. Study results and caveats: Patients with type 1 diabetes carried fewer insertions and had more deletions at their VDJ junctions. All four CD4+ subsets from Type 1 diabetes patients carried moderately but significantly shorter TCRB CDR3s.

The sequenced sample consisted of naive CD4+ T cells from blood. This chain connects TRBV14 to TRBJ2-5; the D call may be TRBD1 or TRBD2 (5 bases each). This TCR derives from a woman between 18 and 29 years old in good health. The CDR3, as DNA: TGTGCCAGCAGCCAGGGGGTTTACATACAGTACTTC. It specifies CASSQGVYIQYF.